The table lists the clone carrying this TCR beta chain with a count of one. CDR1 is SEHNR, CDR2 FQNEAQ, per germline (reference sequence). The CDR3 spans 16 residues. V trimming: 5 bases; J trimming: 0 bases; junction bases outside the gene matches: 8. This specimen comes from a study of blood T cell repertoires in COVID-19. Study-wide background: Acute and convalescent COVID-19 specimens originated in the United States, Italy and Spain. PBMCs, B-cell-depleted T cells, or T cells were the source of the cDNA or gDNA that made up the material.

In the authors' methods: How many nucleated cells were present was estimated from reference gene primer amplification. Assay: immunoSEQ multiplex PCR; the TCRdb copy retains only in-frame clones and omits some. V, J and clone size were drawn from that table, and D and trimming were deduced from the DNA. The data hold 55,000 to 65,000 clones, with around 84% observed a single time. The chain links TRBV7-9 to TRBJ2-3, with TRBD1 matching 7 bases. The source of this sequence is a woman in her sixties with acute or convalescent COVID-19. The specimen sequenced was peripheral blood. The CDR3 DNA is TGTGCCAGCAGCGAGCGGACAGGACCTAGCACAGATACGCAGTATTTT. It encodes CASSERTGPSTDTQYF.